This T cell receptor (beta chain) was obtained from a study of post-analysis software for immune sequencing data. Study findings and constraints: Elevated frequency relative to controls characterized roughly 5 TRBV segments in patients, TRBV5-6, TRBV5-1 and TRBV20-1 among them.

cDNA libraries for TCR beta contained unique molecular identifiers. TCRdb reanalysed the PCR reads using MiXCR and keeps one entry per CDR3 protein. This sample has 170,000 or so distinct CDR3 sequences, with roughly 30% found just once. As to this clonotype: Its antigen is not identified.

The CDR3 totals 12 residues. The V end lost 5 bases, the J end lost 4 bases, and 9 bases lay between the germline ends. Germline CDR1 is SGHTA and CDR2 is FQGNSA. The TCR was taken from a girl between 5 and 17 years old with multiple sclerosis. The chain employs TRBV7-2 and TRBJ2-7; D not certain. The sequenced sample was blood. The CDR3 spells CASSPPDYEQYF. Here the CDR3 DNA reads TGTGCCAGCAGCCCACCCGATTACGAGCAGTACTTC. Supplemented by reference TRBV7-2 and TRBJ2-7, the full variable domain reads GAGVSQSPSNKVTEKGKDVELRCDPISGHTALYWYRQSLGQGLEFLIYFQGNSAPDKSGLPSDRFSAERTGGSVSTLTIQRTQQEDSAVYLCASSPPDYEQYFGPGTRLTVT.